These 12 T cell receptor beta chains came from one sample sequenced in a study of cytomegalovirus exposure and HLA in healthy donors. Only in-frame clones appear in the TCRdb table, and some are missing; sequencing was by immunoSEQ multiplex PCR. The sample lists 200,000 or so clones, more than 75% occurring once. The sample was PBMCs. Receptor source: a woman in her late teens or twenties in good health and CMV-seropositive.

V gene TRBV5-4 combines with J gene TRBJ2-3; D gene unclear. The CDR3 contains 12 residues. Per the germline V gene, CDR1 is SGHNT and CDR2 is YYREEE (reference sequence). The germline V and J ends were trimmed by 1 base and 9 bases, with 9 bases remaining between them. DNA for the CDR3: TGTGCCAGCAGCTTGTTCCAGTCGACGCAGTATTTT. Its protein is CASSLFQSTQYF. The whole variable domain, filled in from reference TRBV5-4 and TRBJ2-3, reads ETGVTQSPTHLIKTRGQQVTLRCSSQSGHNTVSWYQQALGQGPQFIFQYYREEENGRGNFPPRFSGLQFPNYSSELNVNALELDDSALYLCASSLFQSTQYFGPGTRLTVL.

This chain uses TRBV30 with TRBJ2-5; 9 bases are shared with TRBD2. Losses at the gene ends were 1 base for V and 7 bases for J; bases not matched to a gene: 7. The CDR3 sequence is 14 residues long. CDR1 GTSNPN and CDR2 SVGIG come from the germline V gene (reference sequence). As DNA, the CDR3 is TGTGCCTGGAGTGAGACGACTAGCGGCGGGACCCAGTACTTC. The encoded protein is CAWSETTSGGTQYF.

The chain combines TRBV4-1 with TRBJ2-7; 12 positions match TRBD1. This CDR3 is built from 15 residues. CDR1 is MGHRA, CDR2 YSYEKL, per germline. The V segment lost 6 bases and the J segment 2 bases; nucleotides outside the gene matches: 5. The CDR3 bases are TGCGCCAGCAGGCTAGGGACAGGGGGCACCTACGAGCAGTACTTC. Translation: CASRLGTGGTYEQYF.

This chain links TRBV18 with TRBJ2-7; 7 nucleotides match TRBD1. CDR1 and CDR2 from the germline V gene are KGHSH and LQKENI. V was pared by 3 bases and J by 1 base, with 6 bases of the junction left unmatched. This CDR3 region has 15 residues. The CDR3 is CASSPEGQASYEQYF. CDR3 nucleotide sequence: TGTGCCAGCTCACCTGAAGGACAGGCTTCCTACGAGCAGTACTTC.

V is TRBV5-6 and J is TRBJ1-4, with TRBD1 matching over 7 bases. Germline lookup yields CDR1 SGHDT and CDR2 YYEEEE. This CDR3 is built from 14 residues. V dropped 4 bases and J dropped 6; count of bases not matched to a gene: 6. CDR3 amino acids: CASSHRGTDEKLFF. The CDR3 region has the DNA TGTGCCAGCAGCCACAGGGGAACAGATGAAAAACTGTTTTTT.

This sequence joins TRBV6-1 and TRBJ1-3, with D possibly being TRBD1 (6 bases). Germline CDR1 MNHNS, CDR2 SASEGT. V dropped 3 bases and J dropped 1 base, with 16 bases sitting between them. This CDR3 region has 17 residues. The CDR3 nucleotides read TGTGCCAGCAGTGAGCCCTACGGGGGGCGATCTGGAAACACCATATATTTT. Residues: CASSEPYGGRSGNTIYF.

The chain couples TRBV6-1 to TRBJ1-2; tentatively, D is TRBD1 (5 bases). The CDR3 has 12 amino acids. Germline CDR1 and CDR2: MNHNS and SASEGT. V was pared by 4 bases and J by 8 bases, with 11 bases between. Here the CDR3 DNA reads TGTGCCAGCAGTGTCAGGGTAGGAGGCTACACCTTC. The encoded protein is CASSVRVGGYTF.

A few counts support this clone. The chain carries TRBV28 and TRBJ1-2; the D is unclear. In germline, CDR1 is MDHEN, CDR2 SYDVKM. The V and J ends lost 1 base and 5 bases respectively, with 8 bases between them. This CDR3 contains 13 residues. The CDR3 is CASSLSAVYGYTF. CDR3 nucleotides: TGTGCCAGCAGTTTATCGGCGGTGTATGGCTACACCTTC.

The chain uses TRBV9 and TRBJ2-5; D might be TRBD1 (5 bases). Germline V lookup: CDR1 SGDLS, CDR2 YYNGEE. Trimming pared 4 bases from V and 4 bases from J, leaving 14 bases between. The CDR3 runs to 14 residues. The DNA of the CDR3 is TGTGCCAGCAGCCGAACAGGTCGCCGAGAGACCCAGTACTTC. Its protein is CASSRTGRRETQYF.

V gene TRBV25-1 combines with J gene TRBJ2-5, with 9 bases lining up with TRBD2. The germline V gene has CDR1 MGHDK and CDR2 SYGVNS. With V trimmed by 11 bases and J by 5 bases, 15 bases remained unmatched. This CDR3 is 15 amino acids long. CDR3 sequence: CASGGVAGVGETQYF. The CDR3 nucleotides read TGTGCCTCGGGGGGGGTAGCGGGAGTCGGGGAGACCCAGTACTTC.

J is TRBJ1-3 and V is TRBV7-9; D gene uncertain. The CDR3 loop spans 14 amino acids. Trimming removed 5 bases at V and 0 bases at J, with 8 bases between. Germline V CDR1 and CDR2: SEHNR, FQNEAQ (reference sequence). This CDR3 reads CASSPTSSGNTIYF. The CDR3 coding sequence is TGTGCCAGCAGCCCAACAAGCTCTGGAAACACCATATATTTT.

V usage is TRBV6-6 and J usage is TRBJ2-1; 8 nucleotides align to TRBD1. CDR3 size: 14 residues. Germline CDR1 and CDR2: MNHNY and SVGAGI (reference sequence). V shed 6 bases, J shed 6 bases, and the junction held 7 bases outside the gene matches. CDR3 bases: TGTGCCAGCAGGGTGACAGGGGCCTCCAATGAGCAGTTCTTC. The encoded protein is CASRVTGASNEQFF.